This is a list of T cell receptor beta chains from one sample in a study of blood T cell repertoires in COVID-19. The assay was immunoSEQ multiplex PCR, and TCRdb's table has in-frame clones only and misses some. This table holds tens of thousands of clones, 87% found once. Sequencing was carried out using peripheral blood. The receptors were gathered from a human donor with acute or convalescent COVID-19. The donor label of this sample is uncertain. Each CDR3 is given with its conserved first and last residue.

>TRBV18|TRBJ2-2
CASPRQGRNSGELFF
>TRBV10-3|TRBJ1-2
CAIRESGGNNYGYTF
>TRBV5-1|TRBJ1-1
CASSHDGENTEAFF
>TRBV18|TRBJ2-1
CASSPPDSGDYNEQFF
>TRBV18|TRBJ1-1
CASSPFQQKNTEAFF
>TRBV3-1/TRBV3-2|TRBJ2-2
CASSPQGLAGKNTGELFF
>TRBV5-1|TRBJ1-5
CASSLEGDGRNQPQHF
>TRBV5-5|TRBJ1-2
CASSYTWTGSNSGYTF
>TRBV6-2/TRBV6-3|TRBJ2-7
CASNPAWDREGEQYF
>TRBV11-3|TRBJ1-3
CASQTTRNTIYF
>TRBV5-1|TRBJ1-5
CASSQDPGQTSPQHF
>TRBV3-1/TRBV3-2|TRBJ2-6
CASSDDRGPGVLTF
>TRBV7-2|TRBJ2-7
CASSLNPGGEVYEQYF
>TRBV30|TRBJ1-2
CAWINRDNYGYTF
>TRBV9|TRBJ1-1
CASSVSKEGLNTEAFF
>TRBV3-1/TRBV3-2|TRBJ1-1
CASSQAWGGTEAFF
>TRBV5-1|TRBJ1-2
CASSLPRSGGYTF